This T cell receptor beta chain was obtained from a study of cytomegalovirus exposure and HLA in healthy donors. Study-wide background: In a previous analysis, nearly 120 million unique TCR beta sequences were found from 150 million to 200 million T cells. Around 89 million unique TCRs from HLA-typed donors made up an early data release. Whole-study findings and limits: In an earlier analysis, about 87% or about 30%: the productive usage of most TCR beta V segments.

Remarks on this clone: Antigen specificity is unknown.

Germline CDR1 GTSNPN, CDR2 SVGIG (reference sequence). V lost 2 bases, J lost 5 bases, and 14 bases lay in between. The CDR3 spans 14 residues. The PCR was carried out with 60 Vbeta primers and 13 Jbeta primers. Produced via immunoSEQ multiplex PCR; TCRdb's table is partial and in-frame only. The sample includes nearly 200,000 clones. The sample comprised PBMCs. The chain combines TRBV30 with TRBJ2-3, with a possible D match to TRBD1 (6 bases). This sequence originates from a boy younger than 18 in good health and CMV-seronegative. The CDR3 region has the DNA TGTGCCTGGAGTAGAGGGGGTGTTAGAGATACGCAGTATTTT. This sequence encodes CAWSRGGVRDTQYF.